This T cell receptor beta chain was captured in a study of post-analysis software for immune sequencing data. Study in general: Some patients lacked subtype; others had relapsing-remitting, secondary progressive or progressive-relapsing disease. Findings and limits, study-wide: For normalized Chao1 diversity, multiple sclerosis patients scored significantly lower than controls did. Samples made in the same batch grouped tightly together by F measure. When patients were compared with controls, about 5 TRBV segments were more frequent, TRBV5-6, TRBV5-1 and TRBV20-1 among them.

Libraries were made from TCR beta cDNA, and they carried unique molecular identifiers. There were roughly 0.95 to 10 million T cells, and roughly 0.5 million cDNA molecules came from them. MiXCR, applied by TCRdb to the PCR reads, yields one record per CDR3 protein. Of 450,000 or so distinct CDR3 sequences listed, 45% are singletons. The germline gives CDR1 SQVTM, CDR2 ANQGSEA. CDR3 length equals 12 residues. With 6 bases removed from V and 5 bases from J, the gap between germline ends came to 13 bases. On this clonotype: The target antigen is unknown.

V usage is TRBV29-1 and J usage is TRBJ2-5; D might be TRBD2 (6 bases). This TCR was sampled from a girl aged 5 to 17 with multiple sclerosis. The source material was blood. CDR3 nucleotide sequence: TGCAGCGTCGGAGGGACGATGGAGACCCAGTACTTC. It specifies CSVGGTMETQYF.